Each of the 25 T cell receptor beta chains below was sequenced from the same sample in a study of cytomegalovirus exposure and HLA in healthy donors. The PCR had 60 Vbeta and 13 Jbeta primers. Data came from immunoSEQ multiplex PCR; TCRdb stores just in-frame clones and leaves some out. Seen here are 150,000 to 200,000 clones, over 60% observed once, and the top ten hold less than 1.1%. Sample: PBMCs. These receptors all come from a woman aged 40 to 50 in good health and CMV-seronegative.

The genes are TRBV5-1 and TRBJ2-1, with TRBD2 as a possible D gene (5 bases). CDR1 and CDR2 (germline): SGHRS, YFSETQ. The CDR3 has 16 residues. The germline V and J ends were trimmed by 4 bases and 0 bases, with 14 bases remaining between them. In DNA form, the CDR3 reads TGCGCCAGCAGCCCGGGCTTGGGGAGCTCCTACAATGAGCAGTTCTTC. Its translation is CASSPGLGSSYNEQFF.

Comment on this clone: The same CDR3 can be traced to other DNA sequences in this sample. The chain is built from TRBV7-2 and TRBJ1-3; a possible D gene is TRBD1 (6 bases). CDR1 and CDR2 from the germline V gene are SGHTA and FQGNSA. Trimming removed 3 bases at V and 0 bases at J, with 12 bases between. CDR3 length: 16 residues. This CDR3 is CASSLGAGRSGNTIYF. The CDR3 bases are TGTGCCAGCAGCTTGGGGGCAGGGCGCTCTGGAAACACCATATATTTT. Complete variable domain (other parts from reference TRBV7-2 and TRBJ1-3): GAGVSQSPSNKVTEKGKDVELRCDPISGHTALYWYRQSLGQGLEFLIYFQGNSAPDKSGLPSDRFSAERTGGSVSTLTIQRTQQEDSAVYLCASSLGAGRSGNTIYFGEGSWLTVV.

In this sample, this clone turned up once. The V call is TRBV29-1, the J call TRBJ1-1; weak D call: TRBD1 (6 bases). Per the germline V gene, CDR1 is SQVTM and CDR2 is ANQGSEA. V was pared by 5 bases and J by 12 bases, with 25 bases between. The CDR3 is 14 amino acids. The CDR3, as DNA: TGCAGCGTTCCCAGGACAGACCCGTACCATGGATCTTTCTTT. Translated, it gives CSVPRTDPYHGSFF. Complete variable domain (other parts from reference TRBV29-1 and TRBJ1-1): SAVISQKPSRDICQRGTSLTIQCQVDSQVTMMFWYRQQPGQSLTLIATANQGSEATYESGFVIDKFPISRPNLTFSTLTVSNMSPEDSSIYLCSVPRTDPYHGSFFGQGTRLTVV.

Here the CDR3 reads CASSPLAETSTDTQYF. The CDR3 DNA follows: TGCGCCAGCAGCCCATTAGCGGAAACTAGCACAGATACGCAGTATTTT. The V gene is TRBV4-3, the J gene TRBJ2-3, with D perhaps matching TRBD2 (6 bases). V was shortened by 4 bases and J by 0 bases, with 14 bases between the two germline ends. The CDR3 is made up of 16 amino acids. Germline lookup yields CDR1 LGHNA and CDR2 YSLEER.

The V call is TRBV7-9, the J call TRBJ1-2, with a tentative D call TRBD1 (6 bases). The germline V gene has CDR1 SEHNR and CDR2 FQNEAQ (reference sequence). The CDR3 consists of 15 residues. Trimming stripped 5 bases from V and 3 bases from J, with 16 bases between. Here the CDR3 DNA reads TGTGCCAGCAGCCCAAAGTTGGACAGACACTATGGCTACACCTTC. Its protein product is CASSPKLDRHYGYTF.

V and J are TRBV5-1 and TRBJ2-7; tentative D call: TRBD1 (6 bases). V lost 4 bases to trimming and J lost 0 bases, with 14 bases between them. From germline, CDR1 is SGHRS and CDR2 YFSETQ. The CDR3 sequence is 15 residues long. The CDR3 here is CASSPGQPFSYEQYF. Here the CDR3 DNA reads TGCGCCAGCAGCCCCGGACAGCCCTTCTCCTACGAGCAGTACTTC.

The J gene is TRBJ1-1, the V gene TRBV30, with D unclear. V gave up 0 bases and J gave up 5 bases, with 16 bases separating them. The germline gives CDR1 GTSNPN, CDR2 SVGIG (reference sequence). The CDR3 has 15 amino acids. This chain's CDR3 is CAWSVKILSRTEAFF. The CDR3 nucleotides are TGTGCCTGGAGTGTAAAAATCCTTTCGAGGACTGAAGCTTTCTTT.

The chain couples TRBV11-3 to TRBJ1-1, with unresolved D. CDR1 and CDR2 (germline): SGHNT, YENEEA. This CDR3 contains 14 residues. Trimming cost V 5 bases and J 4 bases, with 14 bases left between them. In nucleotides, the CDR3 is TGTGCCAGCAGCCGAGGGCTCACGGGCACTGAAGCTTTCTTT. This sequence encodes CASSRGLTGTEAFF. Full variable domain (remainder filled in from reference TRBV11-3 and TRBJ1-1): EAGVVQSPRYKIIEKKQPVAFWCNPISGHNTLYWYLQNLGQGPELLIRYENEEAVDDSQLPKDRFSAERLKGVDSTLKIQPAELGDSAVYLCASSRGLTGTEAFFGQGTRLTVV.

Written as DNA, the CDR3 is TGCGCCAGCAGCCCCACAGGGTTTCCTGGGGATACGCAGTATTTT. This gives the protein CASSPTGFPGDTQYF. The chain carries TRBV4-1 and TRBJ2-3, with a possible D match to TRBD1 (6 bases). The germline V gene has CDR1 MGHRA and CDR2 YSYEKL. V lost 4 bases, J lost 6 bases, and 17 bases lay in between. The CDR3 is 15 amino acids.

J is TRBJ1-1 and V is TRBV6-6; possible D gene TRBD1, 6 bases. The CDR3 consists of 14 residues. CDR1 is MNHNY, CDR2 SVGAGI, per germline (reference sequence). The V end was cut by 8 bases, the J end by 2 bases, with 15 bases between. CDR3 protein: CASSGGFHNTEAFF. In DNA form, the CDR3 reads TGTGCCAGCTCGGGGGGCTTTCATAACACTGAAGCTTTCTTT.

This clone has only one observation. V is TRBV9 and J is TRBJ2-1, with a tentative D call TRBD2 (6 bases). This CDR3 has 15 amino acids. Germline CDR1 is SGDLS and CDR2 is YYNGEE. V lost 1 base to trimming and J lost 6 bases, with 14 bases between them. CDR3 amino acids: CASSVLGDWLNEQFF. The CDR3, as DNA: TGTGCCAGCAGCGTATTAGGGGACTGGCTCAATGAGCAGTTCTTC.

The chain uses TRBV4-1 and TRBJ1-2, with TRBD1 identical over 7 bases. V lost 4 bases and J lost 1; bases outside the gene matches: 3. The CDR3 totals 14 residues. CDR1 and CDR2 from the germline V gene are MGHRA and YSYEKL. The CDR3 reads CASSPQGVNYGYTF. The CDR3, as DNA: TGCGCCAGCAGCCCCCAGGGGGTTAACTATGGCTACACCTTC.

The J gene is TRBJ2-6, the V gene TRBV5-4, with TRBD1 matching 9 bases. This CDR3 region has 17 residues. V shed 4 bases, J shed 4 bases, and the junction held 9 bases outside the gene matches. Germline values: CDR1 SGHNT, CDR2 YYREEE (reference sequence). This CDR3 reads CASSRDRATGGANVLTF. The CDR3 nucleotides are TGTGCCAGCAGCAGGGACAGGGCCACGGGAGGGGCCAACGTCCTGACTTTC.

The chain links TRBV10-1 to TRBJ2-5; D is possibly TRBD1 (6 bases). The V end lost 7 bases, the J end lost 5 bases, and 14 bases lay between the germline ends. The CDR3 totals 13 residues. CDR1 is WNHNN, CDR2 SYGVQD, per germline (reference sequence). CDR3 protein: CASTHRVGETQYF. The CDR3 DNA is TGCGCCAGCACACACAGGGTTGGGGAGACCCAGTACTTC.

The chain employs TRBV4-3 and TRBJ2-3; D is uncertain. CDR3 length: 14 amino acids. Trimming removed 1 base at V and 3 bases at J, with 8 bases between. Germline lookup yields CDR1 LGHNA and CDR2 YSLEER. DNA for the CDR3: TGCGCCAGCAGCCAAGGGTACTTTACAGATACGCAGTATTTT. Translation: CASSQGYFTDTQYF.

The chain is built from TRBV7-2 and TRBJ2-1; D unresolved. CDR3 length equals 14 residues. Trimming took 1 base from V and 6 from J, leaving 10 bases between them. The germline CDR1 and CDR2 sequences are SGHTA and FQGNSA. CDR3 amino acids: CASSLDAGTNEQFF. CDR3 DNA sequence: TGTGCCAGCAGCTTAGATGCAGGAACCAATGAGCAGTTCTTC. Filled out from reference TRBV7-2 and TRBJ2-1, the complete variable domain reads GAGVSQSPSNKVTEKGKDVELRCDPISGHTALYWYRQSLGQGLEFLIYFQGNSAPDKSGLPSDRFSAERTGGSVSTLTIQRTQQEDSAVYLCASSLDAGTNEQFFGPGTRLTVL.

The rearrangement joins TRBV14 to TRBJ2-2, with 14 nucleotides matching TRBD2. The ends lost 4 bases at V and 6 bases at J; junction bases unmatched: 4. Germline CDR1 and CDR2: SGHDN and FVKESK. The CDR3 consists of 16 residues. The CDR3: CASSRGLAGVAGELFF. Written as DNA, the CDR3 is TGTGCCAGCAGCCGGGGACTAGCGGGAGTGGCCGGGGAGCTGTTTTTT.

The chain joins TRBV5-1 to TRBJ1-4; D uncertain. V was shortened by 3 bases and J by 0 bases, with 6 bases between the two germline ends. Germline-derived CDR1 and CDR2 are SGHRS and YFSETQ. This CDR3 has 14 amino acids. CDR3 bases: TGCGCCAGCAGCTACAGCCCAACTAATGAAAAACTGTTTTTT. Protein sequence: CASSYSPTNEKLFF.

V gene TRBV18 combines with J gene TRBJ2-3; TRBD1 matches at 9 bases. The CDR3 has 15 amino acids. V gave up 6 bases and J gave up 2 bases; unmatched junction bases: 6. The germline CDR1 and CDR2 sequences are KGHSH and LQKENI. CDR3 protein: CASSRGTGNTDTQYF. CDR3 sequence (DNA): TGTGCCAGCTCTCGGGGGACAGGGAACACAGATACGCAGTATTTT. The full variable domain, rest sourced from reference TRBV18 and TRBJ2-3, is NAGVMQNPRHLVRRRGQEARLRCSPMKGHSHVYWYRQLPEEGLKFMVYLQKENIIDESGMPKERFSAEFPKEGPSILRIQQVVRGDSAAYFCASSRGTGNTDTQYFGPGTRLTVL.

The CDR3 sequence is CAWGKGQGLYNEQFF. In DNA form, the CDR3 reads TGTGCCTGGGGGAAGGGACAGGGCTTATACAATGAGCAGTTCTTC. The chain couples TRBV30 to TRBJ2-1; 9 positions agree with TRBD1. J gave up 4 bases and V 5 bases, and 9 bases lay outside the gene matches. This CDR3 comprises 15 residues. The germline V gene encodes CDR1 GTSNPN and CDR2 SVGIG (reference sequence).

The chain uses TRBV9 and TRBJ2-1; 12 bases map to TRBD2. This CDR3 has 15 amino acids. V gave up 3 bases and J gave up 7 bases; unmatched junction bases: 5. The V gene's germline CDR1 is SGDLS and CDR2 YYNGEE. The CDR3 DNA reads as TGTGCCAGCAGCGCCGGAGGGACTAGCGGGAATGAGCAGTTCTTC. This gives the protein CASSAGGTSGNEQFF.

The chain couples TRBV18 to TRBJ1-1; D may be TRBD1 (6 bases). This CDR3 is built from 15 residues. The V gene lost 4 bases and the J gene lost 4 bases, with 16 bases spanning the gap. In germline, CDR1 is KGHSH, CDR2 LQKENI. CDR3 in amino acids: CASSRNQGSSTEAFF. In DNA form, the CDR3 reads TGTGCCAGCTCACGGAACCAGGGGAGTAGCACTGAAGCTTTCTTT.

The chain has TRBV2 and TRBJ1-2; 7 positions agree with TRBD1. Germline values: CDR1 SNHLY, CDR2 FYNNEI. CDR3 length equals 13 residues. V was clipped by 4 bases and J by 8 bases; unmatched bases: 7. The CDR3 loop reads CASSGDDRDGYTF. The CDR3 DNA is TGTGCCAGCAGTGGAGATGACAGGGACGGCTACACCTTC.

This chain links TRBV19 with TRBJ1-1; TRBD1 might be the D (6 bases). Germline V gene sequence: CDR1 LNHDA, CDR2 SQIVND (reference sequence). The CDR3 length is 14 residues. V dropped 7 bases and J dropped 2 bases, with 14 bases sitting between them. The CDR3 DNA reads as TGTGCCAGTACCCTAGGGGACATTAACACTGAAGCTTTCTTT. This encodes CASTLGDINTEAFF.

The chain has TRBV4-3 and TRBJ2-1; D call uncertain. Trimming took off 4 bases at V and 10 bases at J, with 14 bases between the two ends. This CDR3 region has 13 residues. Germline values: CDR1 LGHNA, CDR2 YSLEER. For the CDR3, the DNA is TGCGCCAGCAGCCCTAGTATGTTCGCGGAGCAGTTCTTC. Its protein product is CASSPSMFAEQFF.